One sample yielded the 9 T cell receptor beta chains listed below, sequenced in a study of T cell responses to AZD1222 COVID-19 vaccine. TCRdb's table, derived via immunoSEQ multiplex PCR, lists solely in-frame clones and lacks some. The sample comprises 65,000 to 80,000 clones, about nine tenths of which are singletons, and over 20% rests with the top ten. This sample comprised peripheral blood, obtained on day 0 of AZD1222 vaccination. The receptors were sampled from an adult in good health.

This clone has a single count. The chain recombines TRBV29-1 with TRBJ1-2, with D hard to call. This CDR3 region has 17 residues. Germline loops: CDR1 SQVTM, CDR2 ANQGSEA. CDR3 DNA: TGCAGTTCCTCCAAACCGGACGATCCCCCGGGTAGCTATGGCTACACCTTC. This translates into CSSSKPDDPPGSYGYTF.

The chain couples TRBV18 to TRBJ2-3; a weak D match, TRBD1 (5 bases). Germline V gene data show CDR1 as KGHSH and CDR2 as LQKENI. V lost 3 bases, J lost 0 bases, and 10 bases lay in between. CDR3 length: 15 residues. Written as DNA, the CDR3 is TGTGCCAGCTCACCCATGACAGCTAGCACAGATACGCAGTATTTT. This encodes CASSPMTASTDTQYF.

The rearrangement uses TRBV7-2 and TRBJ1-5; D perhaps matches TRBD1 (5 bases). The V and J ends lost 4 bases and 7 bases respectively, with 14 bases between them. In germline, CDR1 is SGHTA, CDR2 FQGNSA. The CDR3 extends over 14 amino acids. As DNA, the CDR3 is TGTGCCAGCAGCTCGGTGGGGGGGTGGCAGCCCCAGCATTTT. It specifies CASSSVGGWQPQHF. Full variable domain (missing parts from reference TRBV7-2 and TRBJ1-5): GAGVSQSPSNKVTEKGKDVELRCDPISGHTALYWYRQSLGQGLEFLIYFQGNSAPDKSGLPSDRFSAERTGGSVSTLTIQRTQQEDSAVYLCASSSVGGWQPQHFGDGTRLSIL.

The chain has TRBV9 and TRBJ1-1; tentatively, D is TRBD1 (5 bases). V was pared by 2 bases and J by 7 bases, with 18 bases between. Germline V CDR1 and CDR2: SGDLS, YYNGEE. The CDR3 length is 15 residues. The chain's CDR3 is CASSVGIGAGVEAFF. The CDR3 DNA follows: TGTGCCAGCAGCGTGGGGATTGGGGCCGGAGTTGAAGCTTTCTTT.

The V and J genes are TRBV11-2 and TRBJ1-1; no reliable D call. Germline loops: CDR1 SGHAT, CDR2 FQNNGV. The CDR3 contains 12 residues. The V gene lost 2 bases and the J gene lost 6 bases, with 7 bases spanning the gap. DNA of the CDR3: TGTGCCAGCAGCTTAAGGACTGCTGAAGCTTTCTTT. Translated, it gives CASSLRTAEAFF.

The V gene is TRBV3-1 (or the pseudogene TRBV3-2), the J gene TRBJ2-3, with 11 bases identical to TRBD2. Germline V gene data show CDR1 as LGHDT and CDR2 as YNNKEL (reference sequence). There are 19 residues in the CDR3. J gave up 2 bases and V 5 bases, and 15 bases lay outside the gene matches. CDR3 in DNA: TGTGCCAGCAGCTTATATGCGACTAGCGGGACCCACCCCACAGATACGCAGTATTTT. It yields the protein CASSLYATSGTHPTDTQYF.

This clone has just one count. This sequence joins TRBV19 and TRBJ1-2; perhaps TRBD1 as D (6 bases). The germline V and J ends were trimmed by 5 bases and 5 bases, with 9 bases remaining between them. Germline lookup yields CDR1 LNHDA and CDR2 SQIVND (reference sequence). This CDR3 region has 12 residues. The CDR3 region is CASSSQGYGYTF. The CDR3 DNA is TGTGCCAGTAGTTCCCAGGGGTATGGCTACACCTTC.

V and J are TRBV6-6 and TRBJ2-2, with TRBD1 identical over 8 bases. Unmatched junction bases numbered 12, after V lost 6 bases and J lost 6 bases. The CDR3 totals 16 residues. Germline V CDR1 and CDR2: MNHNY, SVGAGI (reference sequence). In DNA, the CDR3 is TGTGCCAGCAGGTCCCCAGGGGGCTCGGGTCCCGGGGAGCTGTTTTTT. Translating it yields CASRSPGGSGPGELFF.

V gene TRBV6-6 combines with J gene TRBJ2-2; possible D gene TRBD1, 6 bases. The V end was cut by 7 bases, the J end by 4 bases, with 19 bases between. The germline CDR1 and CDR2 sequences are MNHNY and SVGAGI (reference sequence). This CDR3 has 16 amino acids. CDR3 coding DNA: TGTGCCAGCACCCCCTGGTCACAGGGAAGCACCGGGGAGCTGTTTTTT. Its translation is CASTPWSQGSTGELFF.